This is a list of T cell receptor beta chains from one sample in a study of T cell repertoires in ileal Crohn's disease. Sequencing was performed with immunoSEQ multiplex PCR; in TCRdb, only in-frame clones are kept and a portion is missing. The sample yields around 13,000 clones, roughly 78% seen once. The specimen sequenced was ileal tissue. The receptors shown here come from an adult with Crohn's disease. Both conserved end residues are part of each CDR3. The order of the fields is D gene, clone size, V gene, J gene, CDR3 protein, CDR3 DNA. D genes are given only for firm matches. Clone sizes are given selectively: once, few, many, or a class where the clone is expanded.

D gene: NA
clone size: NA
V gene: TRBV27
J gene: TRBJ2-7
CDR3 protein: CASSLPGNEQYF
CDR3 DNA: TGTGCCAGCAGTTTACCAGGGAACGAGCAGTACTTC

D gene: NA
clone size: NA
V gene: TRBV5-1
J gene: TRBJ1-2
CDR3 protein: CASSLGGDEDYGYTF
CDR3 DNA: TGCGCCAGCAGCTTGGGGGGGGACGAGGACTATGGCTACACCTTC

D gene: NA
clone size: NA
V gene: TRBV7-3
J gene: TRBJ1-6
CDR3 protein: CASSSRPLHF
CDR3 DNA: TGTGCCAGCAGCTCCCGGCCCCTCCACTTT

D gene: NA
clone size: NA
V gene: TRBV9
J gene: TRBJ2-2
CDR3 protein: CASSVYTGELFF
CDR3 DNA: TGTGCCAGCAGCGTCTACACCGGGGAGCTGTTTTTT

D gene: NA
clone size: NA
V gene: TRBV11-2
J gene: TRBJ1-2
CDR3 protein: CASSPRRQADYGYTF
CDR3 DNA: TGTGCCAGCAGCCCCCGCCGACAGGCGGACTATGGCTACACCTTC

D gene: TRBD1
clone size: NA
V gene: TRBV27
J gene: TRBJ1-1
CDR3 protein: CASSKGTENTEAFF
CDR3 DNA: TGTGCCAGCAGTAAGGGGACAGAGAACACTGAAGCTTTCTTT

D gene: TRBD1
clone size: NA
V gene: TRBV7-3
J gene: TRBJ2-1
CDR3 protein: CASSSALPGTAANEQFF
CDR3 DNA: TGTGCCAGCAGCTCCGCCTTACCCGGGACAGCCGCGAATGAGCAGTTCTTC

D gene: NA
clone size: once
V gene: TRBV6-5
J gene: TRBJ2-1
CDR3 protein: CASSSSLRAGGVEFF
CDR3 DNA: TGTGCCAGCAGTTCCTCGTTACGGGCGGGTGGGGTGGAGTTCTTC

D gene: TRBD1
clone size: NA
V gene: TRBV6-1
J gene: TRBJ1-1
CDR3 protein: CASSEMAGGNTEAFF
CDR3 DNA: TGTGCCAGCAGTGAAATGGCAGGGGGCAACACTGAAGCTTTCTTT

D gene: NA
clone size: NA
V gene: TRBV4-2
J gene: TRBJ2-2
CDR3 protein: CASSPLGLGDTGELFF
CDR3 DNA: TGTGCCAGCAGCCCCCTGGGACTCGGGGACACCGGGGAGCTGTTTTTT

D gene: NA
clone size: NA
V gene: TRBV21-1
J gene: TRBJ2-2
CDR3 protein: CASSGRGLGGELFF
CDR3 DNA: TGTGCCAGCAGTGGCAGGGGGCTTGGCGGGGAGCTGTTTTTT

D gene: NA
clone size: NA
V gene: TRBV11-2
J gene: TRBJ2-7
CDR3 protein: CASSFILPPYEQYF
CDR3 DNA: TGTGCCAGCAGCTTCATCCTACCCCCCTACGAGCAGTACTTC

D gene: NA
clone size: NA
V gene: TRBV5-5
J gene: TRBJ1-2
CDR3 protein: CASSLELAGAVNYGYTF
CDR3 DNA: TGTGCCAGCAGCTTGGAGTTAGCAGGGGCCGTCAACTATGGCTACACCTTC

D gene: NA
clone size: few
V gene: TRBV9
J gene: TRBJ1-4
CDR3 protein: CASSSRGASNEKLFF
CDR3 DNA: TGTGCCAGCAGCTCCCGCGGAGCTTCGAATGAAAAACTGTTTTTT

D gene: TRBD2
clone size: NA
V gene: TRBV18
J gene: TRBJ2-1
CDR3 protein: CASSPSQREGNEQFF
CDR3 DNA: TGTGCCAGCTCACCATCCCAGCGGGAAGGGAATGAGCAGTTCTTC

D gene: TRBD1
clone size: NA
V gene: TRBV7-3
J gene: TRBJ2-5
CDR3 protein: CASSRGTGRGQETQYF
CDR3 DNA: TGTGCCAGCAGCCGCGGGACAGGGAGAGGGCAAGAGACCCAGTACTTC